This T cell receptor (beta chain) is drawn from a study of response to subunit inactivated influenza vaccine. In TCRdb, the RT-PCR reads were re-called with MiXCR into one record per CDR3 protein. The sample holds over 800,000 distinct CDR3 sequences, less than 25% seen once. The material was PBMCs from blood, obtained approximately 5 days after vaccination. This receptor was identified in a man over 45 who received an inactivated influenza vaccine.

CDR3 in DNA: TGTGCCAGCATTGGGCAGCCGACGAACACCGGGGAGCTGTTTTTT. It specifies CASIGQPTNTGELFF. The chain is built from TRBV6-2 or TRBV6-3 and TRBJ2-2; D uncertain. Germline CDR1 and CDR2: MNHEY and SVGEGT. The CDR3 length is 15 residues. The V end lost 7 bases, the J end lost 0 bases, and 12 bases lay between the germline ends.